This T cell receptor (beta chain) was captured by sequencing in a study of graft-versus-host responses after intestinal transplantation. Per the germline V gene, CDR1 is SGHVS and CDR2 is FQNEAQ. CDR3 length: 18 amino acids. V dropped 1 base and J dropped 1 base, with 19 bases sitting between them. Data came from immunoSEQ multiplex PCR; TCRdb stores just in-frame clones and leaves some out. Of about 110,000 clones detected, about 92% appear once; the ten largest clones hold approximately 1.2%. Comments on this clone: What it binds is not known.

This clonotype was sampled from a human donor who was the organ donor for an intestinal transplant. The chain employs TRBV7-8 and TRBJ2-5, with D perhaps TRBD1 (6 bases). Sequences were derived from unstimulated CD8+ T cells sorted from spleen or lymph node cells, sampled before transplant. CDR3 bases: TGTGCCAGCAGCTTAGTTGAGGTGGCAGGGGCCTTCCAAGAGACCCAGTACTTC. It yields the protein CASSLVEVAGAFQETQYF.